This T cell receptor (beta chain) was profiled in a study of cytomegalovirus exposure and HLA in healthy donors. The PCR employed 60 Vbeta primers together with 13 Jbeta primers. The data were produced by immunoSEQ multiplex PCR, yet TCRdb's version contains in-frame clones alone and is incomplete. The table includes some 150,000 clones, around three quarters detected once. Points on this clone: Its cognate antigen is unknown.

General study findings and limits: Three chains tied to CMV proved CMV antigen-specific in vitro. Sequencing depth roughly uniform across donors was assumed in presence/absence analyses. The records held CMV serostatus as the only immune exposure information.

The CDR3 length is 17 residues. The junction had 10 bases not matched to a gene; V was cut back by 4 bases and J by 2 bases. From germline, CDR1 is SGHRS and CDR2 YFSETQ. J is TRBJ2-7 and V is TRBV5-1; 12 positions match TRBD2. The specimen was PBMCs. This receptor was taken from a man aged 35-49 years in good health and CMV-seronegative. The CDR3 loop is CASSGGLAGIVAYEQYF. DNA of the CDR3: TGCGCCAGCAGCGGAGGACTAGCGGGAATTGTTGCCTACGAGCAGTACTTC.